This T cell receptor (beta chain) appears in the sequencing data of a study of graft-versus-host responses after intestinal transplantation. Sequencing was performed with immunoSEQ multiplex PCR; in TCRdb, only in-frame clones are kept and a portion is missing. The table lists fewer than 25,000 clones, approximately 60% of them singletons. Study-wide results and caveats: Recipient marrow held GvH clones, some first seen in ileum or blood.

This CDR3 is 15 amino acids long. With V trimmed by 5 bases and J by 8 bases, 10 bases remained unmatched. Per the germline V gene, CDR1 is SGHDN and CDR2 is FVKESK. This TCR derives from a human patient who received an intestinal transplant. The sample here was alloreactive CD4+ T cells from a mixed lymphocyte reaction culture, taken before intestinal transplant. Sample subset: CFSE-low proliferating T cells sorted from roughly six-day pre-transplant mixed lymphocyte reaction (GvH or HvG direction). The V call is TRBV14, the J call TRBJ2-1, with 9 nucleotides matching TRBD1. This chain's CDR3 is CASSRPGQGFYEQFF. DNA of the CDR3: TGTGCCAGCAGCAGACCGGGACAGGGCTTCTATGAGCAGTTCTTC.